This TCR beta chain was obtained from a study of shared clonotypes between healthy human individuals. In the study overall: CD8 memory received one plate per donor, CD8 naive two, CD4 memory three and CD4 naive three. The study's findings and limits: A generally larger estimated richness was seen in naive subsets than in memory subsets.

Once extracted for a subset, genomic DNA was divided evenly among several immunoSEQ plates. Using immunoSEQ multiplex PCR, the repertoire was profiled, and TCRdb retains in-frame clones only, with some absent. The table includes millions of clones, about 92% detected once. V dropped 2 bases and J dropped 3; count of bases not matched to a gene: 7. The CDR3 runs to 15 residues. Per germline, CDR1 MNHNY and CDR2 SVGAGI (reference sequence). About this clone itself: What it binds is not known.

CD8 cells regarded as naive lacked CD45RO, were positively chosen for CCR7, and omitted terminally differentiated effector memory CD45RA+ cells. Adult Caucasians living in Nashville, Tennessee made up all of the donors. This TCR came from a man aged 18 to 35 in good health. Some clones in this sample may be carry-over from other donors' samples. Material for sequencing was naive CD8+ T cells from PBMCs. This chain connects TRBV6-6 to TRBJ2-7; 7 nucleotides align to TRBD1. As DNA, the CDR3 is TGTGCCAGCAGTTACACAGGGGCTAATGACTACGAGCAGTACTTC. Its protein product is CASSYTGANDYEQYF.